This TCR beta chain was found in a study of control samples from healthy donors and cancer patients. Method: immunoSEQ multiplex PCR; TCRdb's copy keeps in-frame clones and lacks some. The sample has over 150,000 clones, roughly 93% seen once. Germline values: CDR1 KGHSH, CDR2 LQKENI. V trimming: 3 bases; J trimming: 5 bases; junction bases outside the gene matches: 6. The CDR3 sequence is 15 residues long. Sequenced input: blood. The source of this sequence is a man between 18 and 35 years old in good health. V and J are TRBV18 and TRBJ2-1; 8 bases map to TRBD1. Written as DNA, the CDR3 is TGTGCCAGCTCACCGCAGGGGGCAAGTAACAATGAGCAGTTCTTC. Translation: CASSPQGASNNEQFF.